What follows are 10 T cell receptor beta chains derived from one specimen sequenced in a study of T-cell reconstitution after alpha-beta-depleted transplantation in children. Construction of the TCRbeta library involved unique molecular identifiers. TCRdb used MiXCR to reprocess the PCR reads, holding one entry per CDR3 protein. The repertoire has around 71,000 distinct CDR3 sequences, about 6.7% of them found once; the top ten carry approximately 2.4%. The starting material was PBMCs from the stem cell graft donor, obtained from the stem cell graft. These receptors all come from a human donor who donated a stem cell graft to a child with acute lymphoblastic leukemia.

This clonotype has a count of ten or more. The chain links TRBV9 to TRBJ2-6, with D hard to call. Trimming removed 0 bases from V and 4 bases from J, with 11 bases in between. The CDR3 consists of 16 residues. The germline gives CDR1 SGDLS, CDR2 YYNGEE. As DNA, the CDR3 is TGTGCCAGCAGCGTAGGTTCCGGTGGGGGGGCCAACGTCCTGACTTTC. Protein product: CASSVGSGGGANVLTF.

The chain links TRBV5-1 to TRBJ2-7; possibly TRBD2 for D (7 bases). Germline V gives CDR1 SGHRS, CDR2 YFSETQ. Trimming stripped 1 base from V and 4 bases from J, with 24 bases between. The CDR3 totals 18 residues. CDR3 amino acids: CASSLSTHTGRGRYEQYF. CDR3 in DNA: TGCGCCAGCAGCTTGTCGACCCATACAGGGAGGGGAAGGTACGAGCAGTACTTC.

This clonotype was recorded at least ten times. The chain carries TRBV12-3 or TRBV12-4 and TRBJ2-7; D is possibly TRBD1 or TRBD2 (5 bases each). V lost 3 bases and J 2 bases, leaving 11 bases between the germline ends. The CDR3 is made up of 14 amino acids. CDR3: CASSFGTATYEQYF. DNA for the CDR3: TGTGCCAGCAGTTTTGGGACGGCCACCTACGAGCAGTACTTC.

Many counts were recorded for this clonotype. The V call is TRBV12-3 or TRBV12-4, the J call TRBJ1-2, with 7 bases lining up with TRBD1. After removal of 6 bases from V and 4 bases from J, the junction contained 2 bases not matched to a gene. The CDR3 totals 12 residues. CDR3 protein: CASRQGVYGYTF. The CDR3, as DNA: TGTGCCAGCAGGCAGGGGGTCTATGGCTACACCTTC.

In this sample, this clonotype turned up many times. The chain recombines TRBV25-1 with TRBJ1-3, with 9 nucleotides matching TRBD1. Looked up from germline, CDR1 is MGHDK and CDR2 is SYGVNS. Unmatched junction bases numbered 15, after V lost 7 bases and J lost 2 bases. The CDR3 is 18 residues long. The CDR3 nucleotides are TGTGCCAGCAAAGGTCCCGGGACAGGGAAATCGCCTGGAAACACCATATATTTT. It yields the protein CASKGPGTGKSPGNTIYF.

This clonotype was seen a handful of times. V is TRBV20-1 and J is TRBJ1-6, with D possibly matching TRBD1 (5 bases). V shed 5 bases and J shed 8 bases, with 16 bases lying between them. CDR3 size: 14 residues. Looked up from germline, CDR1 is DFQATT and CDR2 is SNEGSKA (reference sequence). CDR3 DNA: TGCAGTGCTCGGATCGGGACGGCGGATTCACCCCTCCACTTT. It is translated as CSARIGTADSPLHF.

This clonotype was recorded at least ten times. This rearrangement joins TRBV2 to TRBJ2-7; D possibly corresponds to TRBD1 (6 bases). The V gene lost 7 bases and the J gene lost 5 bases, with 15 bases spanning the gap. Germline values: CDR1 SNHLY, CDR2 FYNNEI. The CDR3 consists of 13 residues. Here the CDR3 DNA reads TGTGCCAGCAATACCCAGGGGTCCCACGAGCAGTACTTC. Protein sequence: CASNTQGSHEQYF.

In its sample, this clonotype was seen once. The J gene is TRBJ2-5, the V gene TRBV12-3 or TRBV12-4; tentatively, D is TRBD1 (5 bases). The CDR3 has 15 residues. V was pared by 3 bases and J by 4 bases, with 15 bases between. The CDR3 here is CASSFGQGWGETQYF. CDR3 DNA sequence: TGTGCCAGCAGTTTCGGCCAGGGATGGGGAGAGACCCAGTACTTC.

In its sample, this clonotype was seen many times. The V gene is TRBV15, the J gene TRBJ2-7; the D gene could be TRBD1 or TRBD2 (5 bases each). Trimming took 5 bases from V and 5 from J, leaving 16 bases between them. This CDR3 has 14 amino acids. Per the germline V gene, CDR1 is LNHNV and CDR2 is YYDKDF (reference sequence). In nucleotides, the CDR3 is TGTGCCACCAGCTCCCGACGCCGGGACGACGAGCAGTACTTC. Protein product: CATSSRRRDDEQYF.

This clonotype has at least ten counts. The chain links TRBV7-2 to TRBJ1-2, with 8 bases aligning to TRBD1. With 7 bases clipped from V and 8 bases from J, the junction kept 9 bases outside the gene matches. Germline lookup yields CDR1 SGHTA and CDR2 FQGNSA. This CDR3 contains 13 residues. CDR3: CASTPDRAGGYTF. CDR3 coding DNA: TGTGCCAGCACCCCGGACAGGGCAGGAGGCTACACCTTC. Drawing the rest from reference TRBV7-2 and TRBJ1-2, the complete variable domain is GAGVSQSPSNKVTEKGKDVELRCDPISGHTALYWYRQSLGQGLEFLIYFQGNSAPDKSGLPSDRFSAERTGGSVSTLTIQRTQQEDSAVYLCASTPDRAGGYTFGSGTRLTVV.